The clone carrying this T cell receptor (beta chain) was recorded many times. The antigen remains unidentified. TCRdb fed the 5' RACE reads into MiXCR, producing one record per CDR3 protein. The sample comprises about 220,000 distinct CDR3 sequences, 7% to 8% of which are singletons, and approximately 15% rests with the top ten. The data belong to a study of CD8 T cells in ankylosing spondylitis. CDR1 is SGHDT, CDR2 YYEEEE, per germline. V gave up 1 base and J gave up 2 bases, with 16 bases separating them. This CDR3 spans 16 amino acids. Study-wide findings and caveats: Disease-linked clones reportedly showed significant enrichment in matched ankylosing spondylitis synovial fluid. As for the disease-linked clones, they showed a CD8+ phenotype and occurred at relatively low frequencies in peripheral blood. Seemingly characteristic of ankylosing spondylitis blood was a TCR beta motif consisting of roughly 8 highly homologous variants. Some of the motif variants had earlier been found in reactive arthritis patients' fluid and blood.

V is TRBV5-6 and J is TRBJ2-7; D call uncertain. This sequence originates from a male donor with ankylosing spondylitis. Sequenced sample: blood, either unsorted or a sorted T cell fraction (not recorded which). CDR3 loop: CASSLRERKSAYEQYF. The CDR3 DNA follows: TGTGCCAGCAGCTTGAGGGAAAGGAAATCCGCCTACGAGCAGTACTTC. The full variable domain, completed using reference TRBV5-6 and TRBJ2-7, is DAGVTQSPTHLIKTRGQQVTLRCSPKSGHDTVSWYQQALGQGPQFIFQYYEEEERQRGNFPDRFSGHQFPNYSSELNVNALLLGDSALYLCASSLRERKSAYEQYFGPGTRLTVT.